Below, one T cell receptor beta chain is given with its context. Which antigen it targets is not known. Base qualities are not provided; no much larger clone lies one nucleotide away. This entry comes from a study of T cell changes during pregnancy in multiple sclerosis (dated by TCRdb to the late 2010s). At the level of the whole study: In women with multiple sclerosis, the researchers looked at how the T cell repertoire shifted as pregnancy progressed.

The CDR3, from cysteine to phenylalanine, totals 16 residues. The entry retains the CDR3 DNA only, 48 bases that are in frame from base 1. Trimming leaves V shorter by 0 bases and J shorter by 1 base, with the junction holding 3 bases beyond the gene matches. CDR1 and CDR2 are read off the germline V gene as ENHRY and SYGVKD. The receptor library was made with the immunoSEQ multiplex PCR assay. The table was pulled from immuneACCESS by TCRdb, which kept in-frame rearrangements only. Such tables lose some clones; where checked, under half of the loss comes from unresolved V genes, and the rest has no known cause. The sample data list about 76,000 clones, and roughly 90% of these were observed just once. 1.5% to 2% of the sample is in the top ten clones.

Here the sequenced sample was peripheral blood, taken in the first trimester of pregnancy. This sequence originates from a female donor in good health, enrolled as a control in a pregnancy study. Recombination joined TRBV10-3 with TRBJ1-3, and 7 junction bases match TRBD1. The CDR3 region reads CAISESRGLSGNTIYF. The sequenced DNA is TGTGCCATCAGTGAGTCGAGGGGGCTGTCTGGAAACACCATATATTTT.